Listed below are T cell receptor beta chains from one sample, sequenced in a study of blood T cell repertoires in COVID-19. Libraries were prepared by immunoSEQ multiplex PCR; TCRdb keeps only in-frame clonotypes and omits some of them. The table lists hundreds of thousands of clones, 70% to 90% of them singletons, with about 1.6% in the top ten. Sequences were obtained from PBMCs or T cells enriched from blood (not recorded which). The receptor set was obtained from a man aged 35 to 55 who had recovered from COVID-19. The CDR3 runs from the conserved cysteine through the conserved F or W. Each record gives: J gene, V gene, D gene, clone size, CDR3 protein, CDR3 DNA. The D gene is left open where the match is weak. Clone size is shown for a subset of rows, as once, few, many or a class of expanded clone.

>TRBJ2-7|TRBV7-8|NA|NA
CASSLREVTYEQYF
TGTGCCAGCAGCTTACGGGAAGTGACCTACGAGCAGTACTTC
>TRBJ1-2|TRBV3-1/TRBV3-2|TRBD1|once
CASSQQGGGRGYTF
TGTGCCAGCAGCCAACAGGGGGGAGGTCGGGGCTACACCTTC
>TRBJ2-7|TRBV19|NA|NA
CASSTGETYEQYF
TGTGCCAGTAGTACGGGGGAGACCTACGAGCAGTACTTC
>TRBJ2-7|TRBV7-8|NA|NA
CASSLAGQDEQYF
TGTGCCAGCAGCTTAGCGGGGCAAGACGAGCAGTACTTC
>TRBJ2-7|TRBV3-1/TRBV3-2|NA|NA
CASSQDPDSHEQYF
TGTGCCAGCAGCCAAGATCCGGACAGTCACGAGCAGTACTTC
>TRBJ1-4|TRBV12-3/TRBV12-4|NA|NA
CASSLGQNEKLFF
TGTGCCAGCAGTTTAGGTCAAAATGAAAAACTGTTTTTT
>TRBJ2-1|TRBV9|TRBD1|NA
CASSVGDSIYNEQFF
TGTGCCAGCAGCGTAGGGGACAGTATATACAATGAGCAGTTCTTC
>TRBJ1-6|TRBV7-9|NA|few
CASSLARSGGSPLHF
TGTGCCAGCAGCTTAGCGAGGTCGGGGGGTTCACCCCTCCACTTT
>TRBJ2-1|TRBV6-2/TRBV6-3|NA|NA
CASSTVAKGSDVNEQFF
TGTGCCAGCAGTACGGTCGCAAAGGGGTCGGACGTCAATGAGCAGTTCTTC
>TRBJ1-2|TRBV5-5|TRBD1|once
CASSLRGLESGYGYTF
TGTGCCAGCAGCTTGAGGGGGCTGGAGTCGGGCTATGGCTACACCTTC
>TRBJ1-1|TRBV19|NA|few
CASIPRAGTNTEAFF
TGTGCCAGTATACCCCGGGCTGGGACAAACACTGAAGCTTTCTTT
>TRBJ1-5|TRBV19|NA|NA
CASSILHRRYSNQPQHF
TGTGCCAGTAGTATACTCCACAGAAGATATAGCAATCAGCCCCAGCATTTT
>TRBJ1-1|TRBV25-1|TRBD1|NA
CASKNRGSSEAFF
TGTGCCAGCAAAAACAGGGGTAGCTCCGAAGCTTTCTTT
>TRBJ2-1|TRBV2|TRBD2|once
CASSTHRRLAGGNEQFF
TGTGCCAGCAGTACACACCGTCGACTAGCGGGGGGGAATGAGCAGTTCTTC
>TRBJ2-7|TRBV5-1|NA|NA
CASSFRERSYEQYF
TGCGCCAGCAGCTTTCGGGAACGTTCCTACGAGCAGTACTTC
>TRBJ1-6|TRBV18|TRBD1|NA
CASSPLGQAPGGSPLHF
TGTGCCAGCTCACCACTAGGACAGGCCCCAGGGGGTTCACCCCTCCACTTT
>TRBJ2-1|TRBV27|NA|NA
CASSLGRSYNEQFF
TGTGCCAGCAGTTTGGGGCGCTCCTACAATGAGCAGTTCTTC
>TRBJ1-2|TRBV27|TRBD1|NA
CASSLTRDSYGYTF
TGTGCCAGCAGCCTGACCCGGGACAGCTATGGCTACACCTTC
>TRBJ1-1|TRBV6-5|NA|NA
CASNVLGGGATEAFF
TGTGCCAGCAACGTTCTGGGTGGAGGAGCCACTGAAGCTTTCTTT
>TRBJ2-2|TRBV4-3|NA|once
CASSQAYTTTGTGELFF
TGCGCCAGCAGCCAAGCATATACAACCACAGGGACCGGGGAGCTGTTTTTT
>TRBJ1-2|TRBV18|NA|NA
CASSVETEANYGYTF
TGTGCCAGCTCGGTCGAGACAGAAGCTAACTATGGCTACACCTTC
>TRBJ1-2|TRBV7-2|NA|NA
CASSLANRIVGYTF
TGTGCCAGCAGCTTAGCAAACAGGATTGTGGGCTACACCTTC
>TRBJ1-3|TRBV12-5|NA|NA
CASGFWREVRNTIYF
TGTGCTAGTGGTTTTTGGCGGGAAGTAAGAAACACCATATATTTT
>TRBJ2-1|TRBV5-4|NA|NA
CASSPRHSSYNEQFF
TGTGCCAGCAGCCCCCGACACAGCTCCTACAATGAGCAGTTCTTC
>TRBJ1-6|TRBV5-4|NA|once
CASSSPGLNSPLHF
TGTGCCAGCAGCTCCCCAGGGCTCAATTCACCCCTCCACTTT
>TRBJ1-1|TRBV7-3|NA|NA
CASSLYGGAEAFF
TGTGCCAGCAGCTTATACGGGGGAGCTGAAGCTTTCTTT
>TRBJ2-3|TRBV10-3|TRBD2|NA
CAISQGLAGPDTQYF
TGTGCCATCAGCCAGGGACTAGCGGGCCCAGATACGCAGTATTTT
>TRBJ1-2|TRBV21-1|NA|NA
CASSRAPGNYYGYTF
TGTGCCAGCAGCCGGGCCCCGGGGAACTACTATGGCTACACCTTC
>TRBJ2-7|TRBV7-6|NA|NA
CASSPPGTEGYEQYF
TGTGCCAGCAGCCCTCCCGGGACGGAGGGGTACGAGCAGTACTTC
>TRBJ1-5|TRBV5-6|NA|NA
CASSLRGNHQPQHF
TGTGCCAGCAGCTTGCGAGGGAACCATCAGCCCCAGCATTTT
>TRBJ1-4|TRBV25-1|TRBD1|NA
CASSAYRGINEKLFF
TGTGCCAGCAGTGCCTACAGGGGGATAAATGAAAAACTGTTTTTT
>TRBJ1-2|TRBV5-6|TRBD1|once
CASSLAGPGGYYGYTF
TGTGCCAGCAGCTTGGCGGGGCCAGGGGGCTACTATGGCTACACCTTC
>TRBJ2-7|TRBV29-1|NA|NA
CSVESGSYEQYF
TGCAGCGTTGAGTCGGGTTCCTACGAGCAGTACTTC
>TRBJ1-5|TRBV19|NA|NA
CASSIAGGSNQPQHF
TGTGCCAGTAGCATAGCCGGGGGTAGCAATCAGCCCCAGCATTTT
>TRBJ2-2|TRBV11-3|NA|NA
CASSPNGGNTGELFF
TGTGCCAGCAGCCCTAACGGGGGGAACACCGGGGAGCTGTTTTTT
>TRBJ2-5|TRBV30|NA|NA
CAWSEGETQYF
TGTGCCTGGAGTGAGGGGGAGACCCAGTACTTC
>TRBJ2-3|TRBV3-1/TRBV3-2|NA|NA
CASSQVTSGPSTDTQYF
TGTGCCAGCAGCCAAGTCACAAGCGGCCCTAGCACAGATACGCAGTATTTT
>TRBJ2-1|TRBV6-1|TRBD2|NA
CASSETSGSHEQFF
TGTGCCAGCAGTGAGACTAGCGGGAGCCATGAGCAGTTCTTC
>TRBJ2-1|TRBV30|NA|NA
CAWSLGLAINEQFF
TGTGCCTGGAGTTTAGGGCTAGCGATCAATGAGCAGTTCTTC
>TRBJ2-1|TRBV7-3|NA|NA
CASSSYGSSEQFF
TGTGCCAGCAGCTCCTACGGTAGCAGTGAGCAGTTCTTC
>TRBJ2-7|TRBV2|NA|NA
CASNGGSEQYF
TGTGCCAGCAACGGGGGATCCGAGCAGTACTTC
>TRBJ1-1|TRBV10-3|NA|NA
CAISESIGVLNTEAFF
TGTGCCATCAGTGAGTCGATCGGTGTCCTGAACACTGAAGCTTTCTTT
>TRBJ1-5|TRBV28|TRBD1|NA
CASSFPQGIDQPQHF
TGTGCCAGCAGTTTCCCACAGGGGATAGATCAGCCCCAGCATTTT
>TRBJ2-3|TRBV7-2|NA|NA
CASSLSYWQTTDTQYF
TGTGCCAGCAGCTTAAGTTACTGGCAGACAACAGATACGCAGTATTTT
>TRBJ2-7|TRBV5-4|TRBD2|few
CASSWERESYEQYF
TGTGCCAGCAGCTGGGAGCGGGAGTCCTACGAGCAGTACTTC
>TRBJ2-5|TRBV6-1|TRBD1|NA
CASSEILQGRETQYF
TGTGCCAGCAGTGAGATTCTACAGGGGAGAGAGACCCAGTACTTC